The following is a TCR beta chain sequence with its context. Documented treatment: randomized to nivolumab then ipilimumab (arm A) or the reverse (arm B). This sample is drawn from a study of sequential checkpoint blockade in melanoma. Some clones are missing from TCRdb's copy, which holds only in-frame ones; the method was immunoSEQ multiplex PCR. The data show 25,000 to 30,000 clones, about 83% seen once. The germline gives CDR1 SGHAT, CDR2 FQNNGV. The CDR3 sequence is 14 residues long. V was clipped by 1 base and J by 4 bases; unmatched bases: 4. This specimen was CD8+ T cells sorted from blood (inferred from file names), taken from a patient given nivolumab and ipilimumab in sequence. The receptor's source is a human donor with melanoma. The chain uses TRBV11-2 and TRBJ2-7, with TRBD2 matching over 7 bases. The CDR3 spells CASSLGSSGYEQYF. The DNA of the CDR3 is TGTGCCAGCAGCTTAGGCTCTAGCGGTTACGAGCAGTACTTC. The variable domain in full, with the rest retrieved from reference TRBV11-2 and TRBJ2-7, is EAGVAQSPRYKIIEKRQSVAFWCNPISGHATLYWYQQILGQGPKLLIQFQNNGVVDDSQLPKDRFSAERLKGVDSTLKIQPAKLEDSAVYLCASSLGSSGYEQYFGPGTRLTVT.